These T cell receptor beta chains were read from a single sample in a study of blood T cell repertoires in COVID-19. The protocol was immunoSEQ multiplex PCR, while the TCRdb copy is restricted to in-frame clones and leaves out a portion. This sample has fewer than 350,000 clones, with roughly 79% found just once. Sequencing was done on a sample of peripheral blood. The receptors come from a woman between 55 and 75 years old with active or convalescent COVID-19. Each CDR3 is given without its conserved first and last residue. A D gene is named only where the DNA matches it firmly.

12	TRBJ2-3	TRBD2	TRBV5-4	ASSDGTRTDTQY
12	TRBJ1-5	TRBD1	TRBV27	ASWDRSSGQPQH
11	TRBJ1-2	-	TRBV3-1/TRBV3-2	ASSRGQTYGYT
14	TRBJ2-1	TRBD1	TRBV4-1	ASSQPHRGPYNEQF
13	TRBJ2-7	TRBD1	TRBV4-2	ASSPPGQGSYEQY
10	TRBJ1-2	-	TRBV6-6	ASSPETYGYT
15	TRBJ2-1	-	TRBV12-5	ASGLAALGVAYNEQF
15	TRBJ2-5	-	TRBV13	ASSLNHGGLLGETQY
16	TRBJ2-5	TRBD2	TRBV7-9	ASSLGGTSGNFQETQY
13	TRBJ1-2	TRBD1	TRBV29-1	SVEDAGTGTYGYT
13	TRBJ2-1	TRBD2	TRBV12-5	ASGFLAGGDNEQF
13	TRBJ1-1	-	TRBV5-4	ASSLGGEGNTEAF
14	TRBJ1-5	TRBD1	TRBV6-1	ASSETRGAGNQPQH
13	TRBJ2-7	-	TRBV9	ASSVRGSGGYEQY
12	TRBJ1-1	TRBD1	TRBV18	ASSPGQLNTEAF
15	TRBJ1-2	-	TRBV27	ASTQPGGRGLNYGYT
14	TRBJ2-1	TRBD1	TRBV13	ASSKETGARYNEQF
13	TRBJ1-4	TRBD1	TRBV7-8	ASSPWTGGSEKLF
13	TRBJ1-2	-	TRBV6-2/TRBV6-3	ASSSSGGASYGYT
14	TRBJ2-5	TRBD2	TRBV2	ASSKGTSGTKETQY
15	TRBJ2-1	-	TRBV11-2	ASSPTPGAGYYNEQF
13	TRBJ1-2	TRBD1	TRBV7-2	ASSLGQGQDYGYT
13	TRBJ2-7	TRBD2	TRBV6-5	ASNHRTSARYEQY
14	TRBJ1-5	-	TRBV19	ASSIDLAGRNQPQH